This T cell receptor beta chain was recorded in a study of OX40 agonist ivuxolimab in advanced cancers. Here immunoSEQ multiplex PCR was the method, and the copy in TCRdb shows in-frame clones only, minus some. The sample holds some 13,000 clones, approximately 84% seen once. This CDR3 contains 13 residues. CDR1 SGHTA and CDR2 FQGNSA come from the germline V gene. The germline V and J ends were trimmed by 6 bases and 3 bases, with 11 bases remaining between them. The sequences come from CD4+ or CD8+ T cells sorted from blood, collected in a trial of the OX40 agonist ivuxolimab. This receptor was taken from an adult with an advanced solid tumor such as melanoma, head and neck, liver or kidney cancer. The V call is TRBV7-2, the J call TRBJ1-2; D is perhaps TRBD1 (6 bases). For the CDR3, the DNA is TGTGCCAGCAGATCGACAGGCCACTATGGCTACACCTTC. It translates to CASRSTGHYGYTF.